This record covers a single TCR beta chain. The data were taken from a study of blood T cell repertoires in COVID-19. Background on the study: Samples came from the United States, Italy and Spain, spanning acute and convalescent COVID-19. Nucleic acid was either cDNA or gDNA, and it came from T cells, B-cell-depleted T cells, or PBMCs.

V gave up 4 bases and J gave up 0 bases; unmatched junction bases: 7. This CDR3 has 16 amino acids. Per germline, CDR1 SGDLS and CDR2 YYNGEE. The authors' processing: Amplification of reference gene primers provided the estimated nucleated cell counts. Sequencing used immunoSEQ multiplex PCR; TCRdb keeps in-frame clones, though not all of them. The V and J calls and clone size come from that table; D and trimming were worked out from the DNA. The sample yields some 200,000 clones, around nine tenths seen once. This receptor was identified in a woman aged 70-85 years with COVID-19, enrolled during active disease. The specimen was peripheral blood. V usage is TRBV9 and J usage is TRBJ2-3, with 8 bases lining up with TRBD2. For the CDR3, the DNA is TGTGCCAGCAGCTCATTACTAGCGGTTAGCACAGATACGCAGTATTTT. Amino acid sequence: CASSSLLAVSTDTQYF.